The clone carrying this TCR beta chain was counted many times. Its target is not known. Read sequence stops 3 residues before the CDR3 end, and the germline J gene provides the missing end. The data derive from a study of T cell clonality in common variable immunodeficiency. General study results and limits: Compared with controls, CVID subjects had fewer shared TCRbeta clones. Fewer deletions and N-nucleotide insertions were reportedly seen in common variable immunodeficiency TCR beta sequences. CVID subjects had higher TCRbeta clonality than healthy controls, most marked in about a third.

Most patients and controls had Caucasian heritage. Sequenced by immunoSEQ multiplex PCR; TCRdb stores in-frame clones only, minus some. This sample comprises under 45,000 clones, none seen once only. The CDR3 is 14 amino acids. The germline CDR1 and CDR2 sequences are KGHSH and LQKENI. With 3 bases removed from V and 3 bases from J, the gap between germline ends came to 11 bases. Sequencing was done on a sample of peripheral blood mononuclear cells. This receptor was taken from a person aged 18 to 75 in good health. The rearrangement uses TRBV18 and TRBJ2-5, with D perhaps TRBD1 (6 bases). The CDR3 loop is CASSPGQPKETQYF. The CDR3 DNA, read in part, is TGTGCCAGCTCACCCGGACAGCCCAAAGAGACC. Supplemented by reference TRBV18 and TRBJ2-5, the full variable domain reads NAGVMQNPRHLVRRRGQEARLRCSPMKGHSHVYWYRQLPEEGLKFMVYLQKENIIDESGMPKERFSAEFPKEGPSILRIQQVVRGDSAAYFCASSPGQPKETQYFGPGTRLLVL.